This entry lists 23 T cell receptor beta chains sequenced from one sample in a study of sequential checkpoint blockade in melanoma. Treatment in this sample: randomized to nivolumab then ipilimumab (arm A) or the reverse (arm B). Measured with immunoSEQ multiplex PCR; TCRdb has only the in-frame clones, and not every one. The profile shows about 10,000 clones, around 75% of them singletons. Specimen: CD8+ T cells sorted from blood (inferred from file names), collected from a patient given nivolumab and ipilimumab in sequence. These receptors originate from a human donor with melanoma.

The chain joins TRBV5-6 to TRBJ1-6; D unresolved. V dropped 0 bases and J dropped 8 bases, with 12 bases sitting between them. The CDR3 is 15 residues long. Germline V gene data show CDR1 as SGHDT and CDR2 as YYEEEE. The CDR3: CASSLASRRDSPLHF. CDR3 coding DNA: TGTGCCAGCAGCTTGGCTTCTAGGCGGGATTCACCCCTCCACTTT.

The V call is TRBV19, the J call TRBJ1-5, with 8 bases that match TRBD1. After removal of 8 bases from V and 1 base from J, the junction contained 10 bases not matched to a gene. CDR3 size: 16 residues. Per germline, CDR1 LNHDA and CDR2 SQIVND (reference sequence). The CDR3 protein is CASLPQGALSNQPQHF. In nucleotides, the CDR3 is TGTGCCAGTCTACCCCAGGGGGCGCTGAGCAATCAGCCCCAGCATTTT.

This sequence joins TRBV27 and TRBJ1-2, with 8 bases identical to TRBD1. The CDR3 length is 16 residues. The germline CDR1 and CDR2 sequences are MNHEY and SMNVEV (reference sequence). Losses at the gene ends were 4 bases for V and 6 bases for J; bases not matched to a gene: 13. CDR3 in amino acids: CASSSRTGFLIDGYTF. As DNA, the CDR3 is TGTGCCAGCAGTTCCAGGACAGGGTTCTTGATTGATGGCTACACCTTC.

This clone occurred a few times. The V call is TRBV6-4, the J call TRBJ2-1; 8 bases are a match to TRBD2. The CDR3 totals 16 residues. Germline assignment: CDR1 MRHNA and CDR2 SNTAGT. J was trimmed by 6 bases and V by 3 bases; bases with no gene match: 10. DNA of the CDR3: TGTGCCAGCAGTGATATTGAGGCGCGGGAGGTCAATGAGCAGTTCTTC. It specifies CASSDIEAREVNEQFF.

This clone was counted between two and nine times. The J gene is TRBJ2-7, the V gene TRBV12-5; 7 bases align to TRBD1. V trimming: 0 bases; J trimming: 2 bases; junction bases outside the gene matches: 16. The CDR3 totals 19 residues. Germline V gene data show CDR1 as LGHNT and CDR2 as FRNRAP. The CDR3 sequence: CASGLVPPYRGFTAYEQYF. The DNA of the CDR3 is TGTGCTAGTGGTTTGGTCCCCCCGTACAGGGGATTTACCGCCTACGAGCAGTACTTC.

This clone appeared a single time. The DNA of the CDR3 is TGTGCCAGCAGTCCCCTAATTAGTCAAGGCTACACCTTC. It encodes CASSPLISQGYTF. The chain employs TRBV27 and TRBJ1-2; D uncertain. V lost 5 bases and J lost 8, with 15 bases in between. The CDR3 is 13 amino acids. Germline-derived CDR1 and CDR2 are MNHEY and SMNVEV (reference sequence).

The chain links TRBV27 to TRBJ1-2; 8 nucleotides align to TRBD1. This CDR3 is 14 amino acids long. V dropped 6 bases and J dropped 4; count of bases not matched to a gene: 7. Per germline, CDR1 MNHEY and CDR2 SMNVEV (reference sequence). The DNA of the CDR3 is TGTGCCAGCAGCCCGACAGGGGACGGCTATGGCTACACCTTC. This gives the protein CASSPTGDGYGYTF.

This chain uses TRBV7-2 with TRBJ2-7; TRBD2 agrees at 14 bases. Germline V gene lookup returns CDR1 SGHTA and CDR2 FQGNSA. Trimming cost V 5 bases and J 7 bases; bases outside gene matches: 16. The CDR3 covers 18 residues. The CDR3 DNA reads TGTGCCAGCAGCCAGGGACTAGCGGGAGACGCCAAGACGGAAGAGCAGTACTTC. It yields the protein CASSQGLAGDAKTEEQYF.

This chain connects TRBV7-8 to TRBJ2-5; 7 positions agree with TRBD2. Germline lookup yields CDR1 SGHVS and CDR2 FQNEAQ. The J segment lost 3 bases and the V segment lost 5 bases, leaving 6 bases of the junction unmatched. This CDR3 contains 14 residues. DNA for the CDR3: TGTGCCAGCAGCCTCCCTCGGGAGGAAGAGACCCAGTACTTC. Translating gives CASSLPREEETQYF.

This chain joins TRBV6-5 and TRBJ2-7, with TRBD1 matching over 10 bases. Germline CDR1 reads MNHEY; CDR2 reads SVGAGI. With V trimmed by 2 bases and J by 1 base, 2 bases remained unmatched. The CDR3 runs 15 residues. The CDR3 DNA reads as TGTGCCAGCAGTTACGAGGGACAGGGGTCCTACGAGCAGTACTTC. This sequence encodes CASSYEGQGSYEQYF.

The CDR3 sequence is CASSPQGAKTEAFF. CDR3 DNA: TGTGCCAGCAGTCCGCAGGGGGCAAAGACTGAAGCTTTCTTT. J is TRBJ1-1 and V is TRBV27; 8 bases are a match to TRBD1. The CDR3 covers 14 residues. The V gene end was trimmed by 5 bases and the J gene end by 5 bases; junction bases not matched to a gene: 7. Germline V gene lookup returns CDR1 MNHEY and CDR2 SMNVEV (reference sequence).

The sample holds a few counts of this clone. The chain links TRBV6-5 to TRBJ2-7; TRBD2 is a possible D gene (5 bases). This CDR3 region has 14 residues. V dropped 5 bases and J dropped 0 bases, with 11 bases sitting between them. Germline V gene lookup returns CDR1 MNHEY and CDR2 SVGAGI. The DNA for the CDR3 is TGTGCCAGCAGTGGACTGGGGAGCTCCTACGAGCAGTACTTC. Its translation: CASSGLGSSYEQYF.

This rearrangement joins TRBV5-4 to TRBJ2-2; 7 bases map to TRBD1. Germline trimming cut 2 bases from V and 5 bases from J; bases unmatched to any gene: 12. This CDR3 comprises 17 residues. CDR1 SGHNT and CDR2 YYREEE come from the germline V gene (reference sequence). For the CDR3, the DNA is TGTGCCAGCAGCTTTTACAAGACAGGGTGGTTGACCGGGGAGCTGTTTTTT. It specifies CASSFYKTGWLTGELFF. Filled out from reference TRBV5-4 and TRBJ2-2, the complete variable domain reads ETGVTQSPTHLIKTRGQQVTLRCSSQSGHNTVSWYQQALGQGPQFIFQYYREEENGRGNFPPRFSGLQFPNYSSELNVNALELDDSALYLCASSFYKTGWLTGELFFGEGSRLTVL.

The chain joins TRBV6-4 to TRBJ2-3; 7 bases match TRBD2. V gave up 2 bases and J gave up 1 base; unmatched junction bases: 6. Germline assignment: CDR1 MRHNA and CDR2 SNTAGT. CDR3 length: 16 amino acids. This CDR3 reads CASSDGNGGGTDTQYF. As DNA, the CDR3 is TGTGCCAGCAGTGACGGCAATGGGGGGGGCACAGATACGCAGTATTTT.

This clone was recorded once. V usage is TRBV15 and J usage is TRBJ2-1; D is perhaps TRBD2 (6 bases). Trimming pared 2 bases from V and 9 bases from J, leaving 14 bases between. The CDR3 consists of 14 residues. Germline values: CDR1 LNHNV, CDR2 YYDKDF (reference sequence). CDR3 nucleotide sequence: TGTGCCACCAGCAGATCGGACTACCACTCTGAGCAGTTCTTC. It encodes CATSRSDYHSEQFF.

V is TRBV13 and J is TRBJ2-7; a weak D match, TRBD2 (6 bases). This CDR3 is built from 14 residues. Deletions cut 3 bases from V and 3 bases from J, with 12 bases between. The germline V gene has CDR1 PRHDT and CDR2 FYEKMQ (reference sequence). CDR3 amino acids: CASSFQRELYEQYF. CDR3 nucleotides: TGTGCCAGCAGCTTTCAACGGGAGCTCTACGAGCAGTACTTC.

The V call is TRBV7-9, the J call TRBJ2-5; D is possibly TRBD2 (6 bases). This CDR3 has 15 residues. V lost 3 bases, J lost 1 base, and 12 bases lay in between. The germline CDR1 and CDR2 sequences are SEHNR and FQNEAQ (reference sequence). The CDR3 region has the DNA TGTGCCAGCAGCTTCGGCGGGACGGCCCAAGAGACCCAGTACTTC. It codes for CASSFGGTAQETQYF. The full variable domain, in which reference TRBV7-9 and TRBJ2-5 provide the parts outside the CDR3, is DTGVSQNPRHKITKRGQNVTFRCDPISEHNRLYWYRQTLGQGPEFLTYFQNEAQLEKSRLLSDRFSAERPKGSFSTLEIQRTEQGDSAMYLCASSFGGTAQETQYFGPGTRLLVL.

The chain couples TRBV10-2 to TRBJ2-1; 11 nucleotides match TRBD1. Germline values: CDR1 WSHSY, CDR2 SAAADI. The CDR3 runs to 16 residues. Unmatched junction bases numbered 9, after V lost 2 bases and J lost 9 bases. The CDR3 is CASSEPGQGVEGEQFF. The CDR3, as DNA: TGCGCCAGCAGTGAGCCGGGACAGGGGGTTGAGGGTGAGCAGTTCTTC.

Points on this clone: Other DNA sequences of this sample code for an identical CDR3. The CDR3 here is CASSQDERTGYTDTQYF. The DNA for the CDR3 is TGTGCCAGCAGCCAAGATGAAAGGACAGGATACACAGATACGCAGTATTTT. This sequence joins TRBV14 and TRBJ2-3; 7 bases fit TRBD1. Per the germline V gene, CDR1 is SGHDN and CDR2 is FVKESK. V trimming: 0 bases; J trimming: 2 bases; junction bases outside the gene matches: 8. The CDR3 runs to 17 residues.

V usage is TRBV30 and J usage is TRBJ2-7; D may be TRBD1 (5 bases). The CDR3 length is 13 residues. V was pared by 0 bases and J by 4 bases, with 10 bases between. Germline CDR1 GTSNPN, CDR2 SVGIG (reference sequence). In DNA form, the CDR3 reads TGTGCCTGGAGTGTAGGGGAATGGTACGAGCAGTACTTC. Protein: CAWSVGEWYEQYF.

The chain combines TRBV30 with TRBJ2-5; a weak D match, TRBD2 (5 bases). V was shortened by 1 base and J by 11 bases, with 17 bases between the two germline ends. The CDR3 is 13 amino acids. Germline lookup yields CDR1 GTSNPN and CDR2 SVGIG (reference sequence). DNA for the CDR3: TGTGCCTGGAGTGCGGGCACGGGATTGGAGCAGTACTTC. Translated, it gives CAWSAGTGLEQYF.

The CDR3 region is CASSPGTGKTGYTF. The CDR3 nucleotides are TGTGCCAGCAGCCCAGGGACAGGGAAAACTGGCTACACCTTC. This sequence joins TRBV9 and TRBJ1-2; TRBD1 agrees at 9 bases. Losses at the gene ends were 4 bases for V and 7 bases for J; bases not matched to a gene: 8. Germline values: CDR1 SGDLS, CDR2 YYNGEE. This CDR3 comprises 14 residues.

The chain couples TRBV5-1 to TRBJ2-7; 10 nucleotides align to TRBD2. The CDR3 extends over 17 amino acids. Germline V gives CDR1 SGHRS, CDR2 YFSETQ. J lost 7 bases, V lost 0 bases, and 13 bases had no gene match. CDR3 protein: CASSLAIGPAGGDEQYF. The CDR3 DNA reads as TGCGCCAGCAGCTTGGCCATTGGTCCAGCGGGAGGGGATGAGCAGTACTTC.